Listed below are T cell receptor beta chains from one sample, sequenced in a study of blood T cell repertoires in COVID-19. Generated by immunoSEQ multiplex PCR, the TCRdb table keeps only in-frame clones and is missing some. The table has roughly 100,000 clones, around 88% seen once. Sample: peripheral blood. Source of these receptors: a human donor in a cohort sampled during active COVID-19. The CDR3 runs from the conserved cysteine through the conserved F or W. A D gene is named only where the DNA matches it firmly. Size is stated for part of the rows, as once, few or many counts, or as a class when the clone is expanded.

clone size	D gene	J gene	V gene	CDR3 protein	CDR3 DNA
NA	TRBD1	TRBJ1-2	TRBV14	CASSQYRGYGYTF	TGTGCCAGCAGCCAATACAGGGGCTATGGCTACACCTTC
NA	TRBD1	TRBJ1-6	TRBV28	CALTPGTGGLLHF	TGTGCCTTAACCCCCGGGACAGGGGGTTTGCTCCACTTT
few	TRBD1	TRBJ1-5	TRBV28	CASSSGGNQPQHF	TGTGCCAGCAGTTCAGGGGGGAATCAGCCCCAGCATTTT
NA	TRBD2	TRBJ2-1	TRBV15	CATVGLAVTRGDEQFF	TGTGCCACAGTCGGACTAGCGGTGACGAGGGGGGATGAGCAGTTCTTC
NA	TRBD1	TRBJ2-7	TRBV19	CASSMTGGSYEQYF	TGTGCCAGTAGTATGACAGGGGGCTCCTACGAGCAGTACTTC
NA	NA	TRBJ2-1	TRBV6-4	CASKESQGSYNEQFF	TGTGCCAGCAAGGAGAGCCAGGGGTCCTACAATGAGCAGTTCTTC
NA	TRBD2	TRBJ2-1	TRBV9	CASSAGLAGGPRFF	TGTGCCAGCAGCGCCGGACTAGCGGGAGGGCCTCGGTTCTTC
NA	NA	TRBJ2-7	TRBV4-3	CASSHGDRHSSYEQYF	TGCGCCAGCAGCCATGGTGACAGGCATAGCTCCTACGAGCAGTACTTC
NA	NA	TRBJ1-1	TRBV6-2/TRBV6-3	CASSHSNRDMNTEAFF	TGTGCCAGCAGTCATTCGAACAGGGACATGAACACTGAAGCTTTCTTT
NA	TRBD1	TRBJ2-7	TRBV10-1	CASSESGQGISYEQYF	TGCGCCAGCAGTGAGTCGGGACAGGGGATATCCTACGAGCAGTACTTC
few	NA	TRBJ1-1	TRBV10-2	CASTSGRRNTEAFF	TGCGCCAGCACATCAGGGAGGAGGAACACTGAAGCTTTCTTT
NA	TRBD1	TRBJ1-5	TRBV2	CASSYPGQNQPQHF	TGTGCCAGCAGTTACCCGGGACAGAATCAGCCCCAGCATTTT
NA	NA	TRBJ2-7	TRBV6-5	CASSRLPIPLYEQYF	TGTGCCAGCAGTCGCCTCCCTATACCCCTCTACGAGCAGTACTTC
NA	NA	TRBJ1-3	TRBV3-1/TRBV3-2	CASSLPSGSGNTIYF	TGTGCCAGCAGCCTCCCCTCAGGCTCTGGAAACACCATATATTTT
once	TRBD1	TRBJ1-4	TRBV27	CASSPRRQGMEKLFF	TGTGCCAGCAGTCCCCGAAGACAGGGTATGGAAAAACTGTTTTTT
once	TRBD1	TRBJ2-5	TRBV3-1/TRBV3-2	CATSNQRTGRETQYF	TGTGCCACCTCGAATCAGCGGACAGGGCGGGAGACCCAGTACTTC
few	TRBD1	TRBJ1-2	TRBV18	CASSPNGQGGYTF	TGTGCCAGCTCACCGAATGGACAGGGTGGCTACACCTTC
NA	NA	TRBJ2-3	TRBV3-1/TRBV3-2	CASSQVAGVSTDTQYF	TGTGCCAGCAGCCAAGTGGCGGGCGTTAGCACAGATACGCAGTATTTT
NA	NA	TRBJ2-7	TRBV10-3	CAISESLDKHGGSYEQYF	TGTGCCATCAGTGAGTCCTTAGACAAACACGGGGGCTCCTACGAGCAGTACTTC
few	TRBD2	TRBJ2-5	TRBV6-2/TRBV6-3	CASSGLRGDETQYF	TGTGCCAGCAGTGGACTCCGGGGGGATGAGACCCAGTACTTC
NA	NA	TRBJ1-5	TRBV18	CASSPASHQPQHF	TGTGCCAGCTCACCAGCCAGTCATCAGCCCCAGCATTTT
NA	NA	TRBJ2-1	TRBV9	CASSVIGRPYNEQFF	TGTGCCAGCAGCGTAATCGGGAGACCCTACAATGAGCAGTTCTTC
NA	TRBD1	TRBJ2-4	TRBV24-1	CATSEGGTGKNIQYF	TGTGCCACCAGTGAGGGCGGGACAGGCAAAAACATTCAGTACTTC
NA	TRBD2	TRBJ2-3	TRBV10-1	CASSESGAGGPDTQYF	TGCGCCAGCAGTGAGTCCGGAGCGGGGGGCCCAGATACGCAGTATTTT
NA	TRBD2	TRBJ2-1	TRBV6-4	CASSGGLVGEQFF	TGTGCCAGCAGTGGCGGACTAGTCGGTGAGCAGTTCTTC
NA	NA	TRBJ1-4	TRBV27	CASRRPGGNEKLFF	TGTGCCAGCAGGAGGCCGGGGGGAAATGAAAAACTGTTTTTT
NA	NA	TRBJ1-5	TRBV6-6	CASSYADNQPQHF	TGTGCCAGCAGTTACGCGGACAATCAGCCCCAGCATTTT
NA	NA	TRBJ1-1	TRBV10-2	CASSERGTEAFF	TGCGCCAGCAGTGAGAGAGGGACTGAAGCTTTCTTT
NA	TRBD1	TRBJ1-2	TRBV14	CASSQRQGAVYGYTF	TGTGCCAGCAGCCAGAGACAGGGGGCGGTCTATGGCTACACCTTC